This TCR beta chain was retrieved from a study of T cells in Graves' hyperthyroidism and ophthalmopathy. Overall study results and limits: Onset of ophthalmopathy came a median roughly 6.4 months after the model predicted it.

Remarks on this clonotype: The antigen is unknown.

Germline V gene data show CDR1 as MGHDK and CDR2 as SYGVNS. The CDR3 has 16 amino acids. Germline trimming cut 5 bases from V and 2 bases from J; bases unmatched to any gene: 12. Each diagnosis drew on symptoms, thyroxine, TRAb, thyroid ultrasound and orbital computed tomography findings. Amplified regions were TCR beta CDR3 sequences from RNA transcripts. HTBI primers were used for first-round RT-PCR of the TCR CDR3. TCRdb passed the multiplex PCR reads through MiXCR, listing each CDR3 protein once. The repertoire includes roughly 350,000 distinct CDR3 sequences, roughly an eighth of them detected once, and 30% to 40% sits in the top ten.

The origin of this receptor is a woman between 40 and 55 years old with Graves' ophthalmopathy. Sequencing used blood. This sequence joins TRBV25-1 and TRBJ2-7, with 7 bases that match TRBD1. The CDR3: CASSTRGQGDTYEQYF. The CDR3 DNA is TGTGCCAGCAGTACTAGAGGGCAGGGGGACACCTACGAGCAGTACTTC.